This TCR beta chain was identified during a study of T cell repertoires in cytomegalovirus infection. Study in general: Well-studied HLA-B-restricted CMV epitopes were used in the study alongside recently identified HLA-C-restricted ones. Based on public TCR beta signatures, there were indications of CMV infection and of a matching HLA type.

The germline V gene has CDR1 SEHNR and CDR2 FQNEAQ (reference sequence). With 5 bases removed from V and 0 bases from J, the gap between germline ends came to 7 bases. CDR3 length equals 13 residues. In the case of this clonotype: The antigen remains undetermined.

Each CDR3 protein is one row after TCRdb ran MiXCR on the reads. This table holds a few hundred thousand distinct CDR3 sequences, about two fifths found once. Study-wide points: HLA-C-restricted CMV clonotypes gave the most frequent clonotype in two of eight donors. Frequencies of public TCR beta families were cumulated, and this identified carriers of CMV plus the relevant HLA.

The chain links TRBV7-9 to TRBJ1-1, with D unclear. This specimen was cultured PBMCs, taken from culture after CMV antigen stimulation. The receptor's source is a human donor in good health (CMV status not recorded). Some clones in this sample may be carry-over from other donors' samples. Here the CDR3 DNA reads TGTGCCAGCAGCGAGACGCTGAACACTGAAGCTTTCTTT. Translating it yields CASSETLNTEAFF.